This section outlines one T cell receptor (beta chain) sequence together with its context. This clonotype was counted at least ten times. Which antigen it targets is not known. One base away there is no much larger clone; base qualities are not given. The iRepertoire nested amplicon-rescue multiplex PCR (arm-PCR) platform was used to amplify TCR alpha and beta CDR3 regions from RNA. The input for one-step reverse transcription and amplification was roughly 85-400 ng of tissue mRNA or PBMC total RNA. Following bead purification, Illumina adapters were added through a secondary multiplex PCR, and the libraries were then gel-purified between 200 and 400 bp. Internal 6-nucleotide barcodes were carried by the libraries and were used for demultiplexing. The libraries were sequenced on an Illumina MiSeq using 2x220 or 2x250 nucleotide paired-end reads. The authors' analysis ran thus. Paired reads were merged using FLASH 1.2.11 and were aligned to the GRCh37 human genome using BWA-MEM, after which TRA and TRB reads were extracted. V and J assignment used an IMGT-derived reference of cassette sequences and CDR3 motifs that included pseudogenes. Reads were translated in three frames, and productive CDR3s were defined by a C…FGXG motif without stop codons. Clonotypes were defined as unique combinations of V-J cassette pair and CDR3 amino acid sequence. Filtering of reads was based on Hamming distance, with the threshold set by the sequence error rate of each sample in mapped regions. The raw public reads went through TCRdb reprocessing: fastp at Q25, MiXCR clone calling, in-frame beta chains kept. Entries that share a CDR3 protein sequence are merged under the most common genes and DNA. The V and J calls come from TCRdb's annotation, not from the publication. The sample yields roughly 42,000 distinct CDR3 sequences; about 22% were counted once. The ten largest clonotypes hold 5% to 8% of the sample.

These data are taken from a study of glioma-infiltrating T cells (dated by TCRdb to 2016 to 2017). Study-wide context: Sequencing of TCR alpha- and beta-chain repertoires was performed on glioma tissue, on non-neoplastic brain tissue, and on matched peripheral blood mononuclear cells. Three low-grade glioma patients, several primary glioblastoma patients, and three non-glioma patients who contributed non-neoplastic brain tissue made up the paired cohort. To measure how far tissue and blood T-cell populations diverged, each tissue-infiltrating repertoire was compared against the peripheral blood repertoire of the same patient.

Measured from the cysteine to the phenylalanine, the CDR3 is 12 residues long. Left in the record is the CDR3 DNA by itself, 36 bases read in frame from the first base. The trim is 2 bases for V and 7 bases for J, with a gap of 7 bases between the germline ends. CDR1 MDHEN and CDR2 SYDVKM were looked up in the germline V gene. Study-wide findings and limitations: Very few CDR3 sequences were found to be shared between tissue and blood, and this scarcity was attributed to high CDR3 diversity and limited sampling. In non-neoplastic patients, VJ-independent divergence between tissue and blood fell below expectation, whereas in all gliomas, and especially in low-grade gliomas, the divergence rose above expectation. Small numbers underpinned the group comparisons: eight glioblastoma patients, three low-grade glioma patients and three non-neoplastic patients.

The chain was built from TRBV28 and TRBJ2-3; the D gene identity is not certain. The sequenced sample consisted of glioma tissue, nonneoplastic brain tissue, or PBMCs (not recorded which). The clonotype comes from a human donor with low-grade glioma or glioblastoma, undergoing nonglioma brain surgery, or in good health (not recorded which). The nucleotide sequence is given as TGTGCCAGCAGTTTACCCGCCAATACGCAGTATTTT. It codes for CASSLPANTQYF.